This record concerns one TCR beta chain sequence. Its antigen is currently unknown. The hyperthyroidism patients had all been newly diagnosed, and their disease duration was under 2 months. Their ages ranged from 18 to 65 years. PBMCs stemmed from around 10 ml fresh peripheral blood. Deletions cut 8 bases from V and 5 bases from J, with 24 bases between. The CDR3 spans 16 residues. Looked up from germline, CDR1 is MNHNS and CDR2 is SASEGT. The data stem from a study of T cells in Graves' hyperthyroidism and ophthalmopathy. In the study overall: Any treatment followed the collection of peripheral blood at initial diagnosis. General observations from the study: Most expanded thyroid clonotypes above 0.001 recurred in blood.

RNA transcripts yielded amplified TCR beta CDR3 regions. Using the HTBI primer set, a first-round RT-PCR was run on the TCR CDR3. TCRdb used MiXCR to reprocess the multiplex PCR reads, holding one entry per CDR3 protein. The sample includes under 350,000 distinct CDR3 sequences, roughly 23% of them seen just once. Source material: blood. The sequence derives from a woman aged 45-65 years with Graves' hyperthyroidism. V is TRBV6-1 and J is TRBJ1-2, with D maybe TRBD1 (6 bases). CDR3 region: CASSLPQKQGLYGYTF. The CDR3 DNA follows: TGTGCCAGCTCTCTGCCCCAAAAACAGGGTTTATATGGCTACACCTTC.